These 20 T cell receptor beta chains originate from one sample sequenced in a study of T cell responses to AZD1222 COVID-19 vaccine. The method was immunoSEQ multiplex PCR; TCRdb's version includes in-frame clones alone and lacks a portion of them. Among 120,000 or so clones listed, 80% to 95% were seen once. This material consisted of peripheral blood, taken on day 0 of MenACWY control vaccination. The receptor set was obtained from an adult in good health.

The V gene is TRBV29-1, the J gene TRBJ2-5, with D tentatively TRBD2 (6 bases). V was pared by 6 bases and J by 7 bases, with 12 bases between. CDR3 length: 11 amino acids. CDR1 and CDR2 (germline): SQVTM, ANQGSEA. The DNA of the CDR3 is TGCAGCGTCGTACTAGCAGCGACCCAGTACTTC. Its protein product is CSVVLAATQYF.

The chain uses TRBV12-3 or TRBV12-4 and TRBJ2-7; maybe TRBD1 (6 bases). The length of the CDR3 is 12 residues. V lost 3 bases to trimming and J lost 6 bases, with 9 bases between them. CDR3 DNA: TGTGCCAGCAGTTTGACAGGCTCCGAGCAGTACGTC. This translates into CASSLTGSEQYV.

The chain combines TRBV5-1 with TRBJ1-2, with a weak D call TRBD1 (5 bases). V was clipped by 4 bases and J by 2 bases, with 12 bases between them. The CDR3 extends over 14 amino acids. Germline CDR1 reads SGHRS; CDR2 reads YFSETQ. The CDR3 loop is CASSPGPTNYGYTF. In DNA form, the CDR3 reads TGCGCCAGCAGCCCGGGACCGACCAACTATGGCTACACCTTC.

The genes are TRBV18 and TRBJ2-5; no clear D gene. From germline, CDR1 is KGHSH and CDR2 LQKENI. V lost 5 bases, J lost 5 bases, and 9 bases lay in between. There are 12 residues in the CDR3. The CDR3 region is CASSSPRETQYF. The CDR3 DNA sequence: TGTGCCAGCTCATCTCCCCGGGAGACCCAGTACTTC. Full variable domain (outside the CDR3, taken from reference TRBV18 and TRBJ2-5): NAGVMQNPRHLVRRRGQEARLRCSPMKGHSHVYWYRQLPEEGLKFMVYLQKENIIDESGMPKERFSAEFPKEGPSILRIQQVVRGDSAAYFCASSSPRETQYFGPGTRLLVL.

V usage is TRBV4-2 and J usage is TRBJ2-3, with D possibly TRBD2 on 7 matching bases. CDR1 is LGHNA and CDR2 is YNFKEQ in the germline V gene. The CDR3 length is 14 residues. Trimming left V 10 bases short and J 8 bases short, with 22 bases between. As DNA, the CDR3 is TGTGCCACCACAGGAGGGGGGGGCCCAGGTACGCAGTATTTT. Protein sequence: CATTGGGGPGTQYF.

The V and J genes are TRBV2 and TRBJ2-2, with D possibly TRBD1 on 6 matching bases. This CDR3 region has 15 residues. V shed 6 bases and J shed 0 bases, with 11 bases lying between them. Germline V gene data show CDR1 as SNHLY and CDR2 as FYNNEI. The CDR3 here is CASSGDRTNTGELFF. The CDR3 nucleotides are TGTGCCAGCAGCGGAGACAGGACGAACACCGGGGAGCTGTTTTTT.

The rearrangement links TRBV7-2 to TRBJ1-2, with D perhaps matching TRBD1 (5 bases). Germline V lookup: CDR1 SGHTA, CDR2 FQGNSA. The CDR3 sequence is 15 residues long. Trimming left V 5 bases short and J 3 bases short, with 16 bases between. The DNA for the CDR3 is TGTGCCAGCAGCCCCAGGGTCCGGGCGGACTATGGCTACACCTTC. This gives the protein CASSPRVRADYGYTF.

J is TRBJ1-4 and V is TRBV10-3; 7 bases align to TRBD1. The CDR3 is 13 residues long. Germline values: CDR1 ENHRY, CDR2 SYGVKD. J was trimmed by 12 bases and V by 2 bases; bases with no gene match: 6. The CDR3 reads CAISEGGQEELFF. As DNA, the CDR3 is TGTGCCATCAGTGAGGGAGGACAGGAGGAACTGTTTTTT.

The chain recombines TRBV3-1 (or the pseudogene TRBV3-2) with TRBJ1-4; 9 positions match TRBD1. The CDR3 totals 14 residues. V shed 7 bases and J 8 bases; nucleotides not matched to a gene: 8. Germline V gene sequence: CDR1 LGHDT, CDR2 YNNKEL (reference sequence). Here the CDR3 reads CASTLRDRDEKLFF. The CDR3 DNA sequence: TGTGCCAGCACCCTCAGGGACAGGGACGAAAAACTGTTTTTT.

The chain couples TRBV7-9 to TRBJ2-7, with unresolved D. CDR3 length: 13 residues. V lost 1 base and J 6 bases, leaving 10 bases between the germline ends. CDR1 SEHNR and CDR2 FQNEAQ come from the germline V gene (reference sequence). This CDR3 reads CASSLGTWSEQYV. CDR3 nucleotide sequence: TGTGCCAGCAGCTTAGGAACTTGGAGCGAGCAGTACGTC.

This chain links TRBV5-1 with TRBJ2-4, with TRBD1 as a possible D gene (6 bases). The CDR3 has 13 residues. The V gene lost 3 bases and the J gene lost 7 bases, with 11 bases spanning the gap. Germline CDR1 reads SGHRS; CDR2 reads YFSETQ. The CDR3 protein is CASSSDQGNIQYF. DNA for the CDR3: TGCGCCAGCAGCTCGGACCAGGGGAACATTCAGTACTTC. Based on the CDR3 plus reference TRBV5-1 and TRBJ2-4, the full variable domain is KAGVTQTPRYLIKTRGQQVTLSCSPISGHRSVSWYQQTPGQGLQFLFEYFSETQRNKGNFPGRFSGRQFSNSRSEMNVSTLELGDSALYLCASSSDQGNIQYFGAGTRLSVL.

The chain employs TRBV7-2 and TRBJ2-2, with 7 nucleotides matching TRBD1. From germline, CDR1 is SGHTA and CDR2 FQGNSA. This CDR3 is built from 15 residues. V trimming: 5 bases; J trimming: 2 bases; junction bases outside the gene matches: 5. This CDR3 reads CASSRTGGNTGELFF. Here the CDR3 DNA reads TGTGCCAGCAGCCGGACAGGCGGTAACACCGGGGAGCTGTTTTTT.

V and J are TRBV5-1 and TRBJ1-4, with 10 positions matching TRBD1. Germline CDR1 SGHRS, CDR2 YFSETQ. Trimming removed 4 bases from V and 7 bases from J; junction bases left unmatched: 7. This CDR3 region has 15 residues. The CDR3 sequence: CASSGDRGRAEKLFF. CDR3 nucleotide sequence: TGCGCCAGCAGCGGAGACAGGGGGCGCGCTGAAAAACTGTTTTTT.

The gene calls are TRBV3-1 (or the pseudogene TRBV3-2) and TRBJ2-1; 9 bases are a match to TRBD2. Germline lookup yields CDR1 LGHDT and CDR2 YNNKEL (reference sequence). The CDR3 spans 16 residues. Trimming at V came to 4 bases and at J to 4 bases, leaving 8 bases not matched to a gene. CDR3 region: CASSLAGGPRYNEQFF. The CDR3 bases are TGTGCCAGCAGCCTCGCGGGGGGGCCGAGGTACAATGAGCAGTTCTTC.

The V gene is TRBV13, the J gene TRBJ2-2; 9 nucleotides agree with TRBD2. Germline CDR1 is PRHDT and CDR2 is FYEKMQ (reference sequence). The CDR3 is 15 amino acids. With 5 bases clipped from V and 4 bases from J, the junction kept 5 bases outside the gene matches. The CDR3 nucleotides are TGTGCCAGCAGCCGACCGGGACTAGCCACCGGGGAGCTGTTTTTT. Its translation is CASSRPGLATGELFF.

The V and J genes are TRBV7-2 and TRBJ2-7; 9 positions agree with TRBD1. V lost 5 bases, J lost 2 bases, and 7 bases stayed unmatched. The CDR3 length is 15 residues. The germline V gene has CDR1 SGHTA and CDR2 FQGNSA. The CDR3 DNA reads as TGTGCCAGCAGCCCTGGGGACAGGGAGGCCTACGAGCAGTACGTC. The encoded protein is CASSPGDREAYEQYV.

The sample holds one count of this clone. V is TRBV6-1 and J is TRBJ1-6, with 7 nucleotides matching TRBD1. The CDR3 length is 16 residues. The germline CDR1 and CDR2 sequences are MNHNS and SASEGT. Unmatched junction bases numbered 7, after V lost 4 bases and J lost 4 bases. The CDR3 region is CASSVLTGFYNSPLHF. CDR3 nucleotide sequence: TGTGCCAGCAGTGTTTTGACAGGGTTTTATAATTCACCCCTCCACTTT.

This chain uses TRBV7-9 with TRBJ1-2; 10 nucleotides align to TRBD1. V lost 6 bases and J lost 4; bases outside the gene matches: 8. CDR3 length: 15 residues. Germline lookup yields CDR1 SEHNR and CDR2 FQNEAQ (reference sequence). The CDR3 sequence is CASRFDRGLSYGYTF. In DNA, the CDR3 is TGTGCCAGCAGGTTCGACAGGGGGCTGTCCTATGGCTACACCTTC.

The J gene is TRBJ1-6, the V gene TRBV7-9; D is undetermined. The CDR3 totals 15 residues. Germline CDR1 reads SEHNR; CDR2 reads FQNEAQ (reference sequence). With 1 base removed from V and 9 bases from J, the gap between germline ends came to 13 bases. The CDR3 coding sequence is TGTGCCAGCAGCTTAGATATGGCCGCGGGTTCACCCCTCCACTTT. Its protein is CASSLDMAAGSPLHF.

This clone was picked up one time. The rearrangement joins TRBV7-2 to TRBJ1-5, with a possible D match to TRBD1 (5 bases). The CDR3 covers 15 residues. V lost 1 base and J 0 bases, leaving 7 bases between the germline ends. Germline V gives CDR1 SGHTA, CDR2 FQGNSA. This CDR3 is CASSLGGSSNQPQHF. The CDR3 nucleotides are TGTGCCAGCAGCTTAGGGGGGTCTAGCAATCAGCCCCAGCATTTT. Using reference TRBV7-2 and TRBJ1-5 for the parts outside the CDR3, the full variable domain is GAGVSQSPSNKVTEKGKDVELRCDPISGHTALYWYRQSLGQGLEFLIYFQGNSAPDKSGLPSDRFSAERTGGSVSTLTIQRTQQEDSAVYLCASSLGGSSNQPQHFGDGTRLSIL.